This TCR beta chain is drawn from a study of blood T cell repertoires in COVID-19 (dated by TCRdb to 2018 to 2021). Some background on the complete study: Samples covering the acute and convalescent phases of COVID-19 were provided by collaborators in the United States, Italy and Spain. The prospective study material was composed of cDNA or gDNA derived from T cells, B-cell-depleted T cells, or PBMCs. The dataset comprised deeply sampled blood TCRbeta repertoires from subjects exposed to, actively infected with, or recovered from COVID-19. The repertoires were made available in a free public database intended to serve as a resource for research on the immune response to SARS-CoV-2. Samples came from the ongoing ImmuneRACE study (first 160 participants) plus 1,254 subjects from 6 global collaborators. Sample metadata almost always included a de-identified subject ID, COVID-19 status, age in years and sex. Where HLA class I and class II types were available, the types were taken from metadata supplied by the sample provider, not from assay-based typing.

Each collaborating institution followed its own protocols to collect whole blood in K2EDTA tubes. For TCRbeta analysis, collaborators shipped samples in one of three forms: frozen whole blood, isolated PBMCs, or DNA extracted from either of those sample types. What the work shows at the level of the full study, not this receptor alone: The amount of clinical and demographic metadata varied by source and participant and was provided uncurated.

From its cysteine to its phenylalanine, the CDR3 spans 16 amino acids. CDR3 DNA is the only sequence kept; it has 48 bases, read in frame from the first base. Via the germline V gene, CDR1 is SGHAT and CDR2 FQNNGV. The junction shows trimming of 0 bases on V and 4 bases on J, and the gene matches do not reach 4 bases of it. Notes on this clone: This clone's antigen is unknown. Base qualities are not at hand, and no much larger clone is one base apart.

TCRbeta CDR3 regions were amplified from genomic DNA by means of the immunoSEQ Assay, a bias-controlled multiplex PCR. Under the source paper's analysis protocol: The number of nucleated cells in each sample was estimated by amplification of reference gene primers within the assay. To quantify the absolute abundance of each unique TCRbeta CDR3 rearrangement, sequence reads were collapsed and filtered. Productive Simpson clonality was computed per sample as the square root of Simpson's diversity index over productive rearrangements. TCRdb took this table from immuneACCESS and kept in-frame rearrangements with V and J called. Such tables lack part of the clones; where checked against another copy, unresolved V genes explain under half of the gap, and the rest is unexplained. Clone size and the V and J calls come from that table; the DNA yielded D and trimming. Counted in this sample were around 70,000 clones; over 60% of them appeared once. Approximately 23% of the sample is held by the ten biggest clonotypes.

The sequence was collected from a human donor in a cohort sampled during active COVID-19. The sample consisted of peripheral blood. The chain is encoded by TRBV11-2 joined to TRBJ2-1; 9 central bases correspond to TRBD2. CDR3 loop: CASSLDRAGGYNEQFF. The DNA sequence is TGTGCCAGCAGCTTAGATCGGGCGGGAGGGTACAATGAGCAGTTCTTC.